This is a list of T cell receptor beta chains from one sample in a study of CD8+ T cells in alopecia areata. The method was immunoSEQ multiplex PCR; TCRdb's version includes in-frame clones alone and lacks a portion of them. Seen here are 150,000 to 200,000 clones, 59% observed once, and the top ten hold roughly 15%. Sequencing was performed on CD4+ T cells sorted from blood, taken at week 0. These receptors came from a human donor with alopecia areata. Both conserved end residues are part of each CDR3. Fields, in order: V gene, J gene, clone size, D gene, CDR3 DNA, CDR3 protein. D genes are given only for firm matches. The listing skips clone size in some rows; elsewhere it reads once, few, many or a size class.

V: TRBV2; J: TRBJ2-2; size: .; D: .; DNA: TGTGCCAGCATGGTGGGCCGGGGACCCACCGGGGAGCTGTTTTTT; CDR3: CASMVGRGPTGELFF
V: TRBV18; J: TRBJ1-6; size: .; D: TRBD1; DNA: TGTGCCAGCTCACCCCGACAGGGGAACTCACCCCTCCACTTT; CDR3: CASSPRQGNSPLHF
V: TRBV23-1; J: TRBJ1-5; size: .; D: TRBD1; DNA: TGCGCCAGCAGTCAATGGGAGACAGGGAGCAATCAGCCCCAGCATTTT; CDR3: CASSQWETGSNQPQHF
V: TRBV25-1; J: TRBJ1-5; size: .; D: .; DNA: TGTGCCAGCAGTGAGCGGTTTAGCAATCAGCCCCAGCATTTT; CDR3: CASSERFSNQPQHF
V: TRBV7-8; J: TRBJ2-1; size: once; D: .; DNA: TGTGCGTCCGGGATCAACCAATACAATGAGCAGTTCTTC; CDR3: CASGINQYNEQFF
V: TRBV30; J: TRBJ1-1; size: .; D: .; DNA: TGTGCCTGGAGCAGGAGGGACCCTGAAGCTTTCTTT; CDR3: CAWSRRDPEAFF
V: TRBV29-1; J: TRBJ1-2; size: few; D: .; DNA: TGCAGCGTTGAAGATAGGGATGACGGCTACACCTTC; CDR3: CSVEDRDDGYTF
V: TRBV12-5; J: TRBJ2-1; size: .; D: .; DNA: TGTGCTAGTGGTTTAGGCCTAAACAATGAGCAGTTCTTC; CDR3: CASGLGLNNEQFF
V: TRBV29-1; J: TRBJ2-7; size: once; D: TRBD2; DNA: TGCAGCGGACCCCCTAGCGGGGGGCCTTCCTACGAGCAGTACTTC; CDR3: CSGPPSGGPSYEQYF
V: TRBV5-6; J: TRBJ1-5; size: .; D: .; DNA: TGTGCCAGCAGCTTGGCACGGGGAGATCAGCCCCAGCATTTT; CDR3: CASSLARGDQPQHF
V: TRBV5-6; J: TRBJ2-2; size: .; D: .; DNA: TGTGCCAGCAGCTTAAAACCTCCGTCAACCTCGAACACCGGGGAGCTGTTTTTT; CDR3: CASSLKPPSTSNTGELFF